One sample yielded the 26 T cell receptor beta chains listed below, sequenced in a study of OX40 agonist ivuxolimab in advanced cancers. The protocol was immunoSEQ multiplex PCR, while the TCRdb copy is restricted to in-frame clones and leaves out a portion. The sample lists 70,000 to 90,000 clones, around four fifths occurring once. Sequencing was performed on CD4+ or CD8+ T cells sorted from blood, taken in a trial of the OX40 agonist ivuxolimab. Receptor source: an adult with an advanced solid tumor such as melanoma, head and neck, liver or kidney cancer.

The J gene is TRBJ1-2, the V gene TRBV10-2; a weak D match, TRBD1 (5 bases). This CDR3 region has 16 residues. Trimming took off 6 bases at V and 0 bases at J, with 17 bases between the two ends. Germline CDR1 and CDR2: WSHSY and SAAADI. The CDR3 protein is CASSSGTEPSNYGYTF. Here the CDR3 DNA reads TGCGCCAGCAGCTCCGGGACGGAACCTTCTAACTATGGCTACACCTTC.

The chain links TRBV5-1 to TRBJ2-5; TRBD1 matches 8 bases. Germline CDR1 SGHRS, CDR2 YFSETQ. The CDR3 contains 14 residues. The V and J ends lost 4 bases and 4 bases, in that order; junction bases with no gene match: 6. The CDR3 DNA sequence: TGCGCCAGCAGCGCTCAGGGGGCAGCAGAGACCCAGTACTTC. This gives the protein CASSAQGAAETQYF.

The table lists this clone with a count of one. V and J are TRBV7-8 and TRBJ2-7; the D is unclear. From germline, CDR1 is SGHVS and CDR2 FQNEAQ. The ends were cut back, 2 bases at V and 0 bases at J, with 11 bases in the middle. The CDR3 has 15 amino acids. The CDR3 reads CASSLTDTGSYEQYF. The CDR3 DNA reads TGTGCCAGCAGCTTAACGGATACCGGCTCCTACGAGCAGTACTTC.

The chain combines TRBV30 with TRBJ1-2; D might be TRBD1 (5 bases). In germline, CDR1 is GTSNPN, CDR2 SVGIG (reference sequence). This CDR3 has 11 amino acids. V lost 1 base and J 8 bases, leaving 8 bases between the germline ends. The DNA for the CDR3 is TGTGCCTGGAGTGGGGGGGTCGGCTACACCTTC. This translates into CAWSGGVGYTF.

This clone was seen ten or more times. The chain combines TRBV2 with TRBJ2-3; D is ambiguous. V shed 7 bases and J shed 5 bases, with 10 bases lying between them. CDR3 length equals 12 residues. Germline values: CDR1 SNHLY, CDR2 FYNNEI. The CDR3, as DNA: TGTGCCAGCACCACGGGCGGAGATACGCAGTATTTT. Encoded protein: CASTTGGDTQYF.

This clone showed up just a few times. CDR3 nucleotide sequence: TGTGCCAGCAGCTTAACAGGGAATCAGCCCCAGCATTTT. Its translation is CASSLTGNQPQHF. This chain uses TRBV7-3 with TRBJ1-5; D unclear. The CDR3 totals 13 residues. Germline lookup yields CDR1 SGHTA and CDR2 FQGTGA. Trimming left V 0 bases short and J 4 bases short, with 4 bases between.

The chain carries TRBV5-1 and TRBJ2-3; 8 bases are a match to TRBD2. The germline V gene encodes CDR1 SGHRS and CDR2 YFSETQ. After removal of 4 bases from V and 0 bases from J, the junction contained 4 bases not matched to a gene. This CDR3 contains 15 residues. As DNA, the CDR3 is TGCGCCAGCAGCGTGGCTAGCGGGAGCACAGATACGCAGTATTTT. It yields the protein CASSVASGSTDTQYF.

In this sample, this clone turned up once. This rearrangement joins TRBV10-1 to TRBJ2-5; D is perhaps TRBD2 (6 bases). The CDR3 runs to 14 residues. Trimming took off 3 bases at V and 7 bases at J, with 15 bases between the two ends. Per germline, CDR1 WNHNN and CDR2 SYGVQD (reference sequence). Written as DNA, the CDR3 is TGCGCCAGCAGTGATGGAGGGAGCTCGGCGACCCAGTACTTC. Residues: CASSDGGSSATQYF.

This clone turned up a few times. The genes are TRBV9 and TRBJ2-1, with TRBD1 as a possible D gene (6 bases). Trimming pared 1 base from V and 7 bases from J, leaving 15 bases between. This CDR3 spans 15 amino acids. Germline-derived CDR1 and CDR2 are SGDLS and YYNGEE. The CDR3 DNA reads TGTGCCAGCAGCGTATCCAACCCAGGGGTGAATGAGCAGTTCTTC. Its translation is CASSVSNPGVNEQFF.

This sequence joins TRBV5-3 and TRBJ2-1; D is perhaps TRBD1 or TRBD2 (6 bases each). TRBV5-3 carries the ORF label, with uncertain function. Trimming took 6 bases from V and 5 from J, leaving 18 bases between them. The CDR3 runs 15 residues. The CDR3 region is CARTSRGRIDNEQFF. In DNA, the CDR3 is TGTGCCAGAACCTCGAGGGGGAGGATTGACAATGAGCAGTTCTTC.

Here the CDR3 DNA reads TGTGCCAGCAGCTTAACAGGACTAGCGGGAGGCGGGACCCAGTACTTC. It yields the protein CASSLTGLAGGGTQYF. The rearrangement joins TRBV7-3 to TRBJ2-5, with TRBD2 identical over 14 bases. The V gene end was trimmed by 0 bases and the J gene end by 7 bases; junction bases not matched to a gene: 4. Germline CDR1 reads SGHTA; CDR2 reads FQGTGA. The length of the CDR3 is 16 residues.

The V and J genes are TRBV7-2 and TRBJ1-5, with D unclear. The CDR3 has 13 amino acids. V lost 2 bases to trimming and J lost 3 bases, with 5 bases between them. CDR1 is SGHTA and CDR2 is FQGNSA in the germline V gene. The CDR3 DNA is TGTGCCAGCAGCTTACAGGCCAATCAGCCCCAGCATTTT. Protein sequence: CASSLQANQPQHF.

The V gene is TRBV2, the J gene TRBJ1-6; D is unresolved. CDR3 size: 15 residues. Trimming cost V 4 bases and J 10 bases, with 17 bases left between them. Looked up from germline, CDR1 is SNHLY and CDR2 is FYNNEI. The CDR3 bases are TGTGCCAGCAGTGCGACGTTAGAGGCAGGATCACCCCTCCACTTT. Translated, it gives CASSATLEAGSPLHF.

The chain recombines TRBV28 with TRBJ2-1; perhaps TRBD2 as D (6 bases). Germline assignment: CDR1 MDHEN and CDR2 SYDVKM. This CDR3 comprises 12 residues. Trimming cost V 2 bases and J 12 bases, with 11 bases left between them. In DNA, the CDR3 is TGTGCCAGCAGTTTACGGCGGGGAGTGCAGTTCTTC. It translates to CASSLRRGVQFF.

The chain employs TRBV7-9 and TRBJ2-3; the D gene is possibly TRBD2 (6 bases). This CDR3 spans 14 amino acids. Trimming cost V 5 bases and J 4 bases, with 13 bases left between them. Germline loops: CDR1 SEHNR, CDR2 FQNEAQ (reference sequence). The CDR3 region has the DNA TGTGCCAGCAGCGCCGGGACTTCATCAGATACGCAGTATTTT. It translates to CASSAGTSSDTQYF. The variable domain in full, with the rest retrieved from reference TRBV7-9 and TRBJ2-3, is DTGVSQNPRHKITKRGQNVTFRCDPISEHNRLYWYRQTLGQGPEFLTYFQNEAQLEKSRLLSDRFSAERPKGSFSTLEIQRTEQGDSAMYLCASSAGTSSDTQYFGPGTRLTVL.

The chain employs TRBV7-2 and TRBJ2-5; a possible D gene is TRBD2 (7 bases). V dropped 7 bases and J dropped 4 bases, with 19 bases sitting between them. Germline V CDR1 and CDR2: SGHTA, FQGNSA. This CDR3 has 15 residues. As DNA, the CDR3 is TGTGCCAGCACGCAATCCCTAGGGGGGGGAGAGACCCAGTACTTC. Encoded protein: CASTQSLGGGETQYF.

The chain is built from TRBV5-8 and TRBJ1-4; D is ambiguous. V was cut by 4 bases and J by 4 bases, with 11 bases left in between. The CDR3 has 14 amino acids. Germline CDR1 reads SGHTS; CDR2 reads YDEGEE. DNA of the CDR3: TGTGCCAGCAGCCCCCCCGGCCTTAATGAAAAACTGTTTTTT. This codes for CASSPPGLNEKLFF.

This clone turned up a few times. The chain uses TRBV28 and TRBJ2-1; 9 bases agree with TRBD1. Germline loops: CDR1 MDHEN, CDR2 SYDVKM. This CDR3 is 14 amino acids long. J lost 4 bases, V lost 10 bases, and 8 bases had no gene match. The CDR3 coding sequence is TGTGCCACCCGGAACAGGGGGCGATACAATGAGCAGTTCTTC. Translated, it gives CATRNRGRYNEQFF.

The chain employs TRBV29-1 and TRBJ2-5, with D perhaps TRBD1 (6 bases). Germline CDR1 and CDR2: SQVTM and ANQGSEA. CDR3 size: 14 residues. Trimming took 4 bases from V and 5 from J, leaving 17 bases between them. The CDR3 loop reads CSVGDTGSRETQYF. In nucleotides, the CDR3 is TGCAGCGTTGGGGACACAGGAAGTAGGGAGACCCAGTACTTC.

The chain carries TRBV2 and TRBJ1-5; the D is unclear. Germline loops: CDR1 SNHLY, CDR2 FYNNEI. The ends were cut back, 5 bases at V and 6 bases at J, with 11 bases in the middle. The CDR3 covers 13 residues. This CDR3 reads CASSYSSGQPQHF. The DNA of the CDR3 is TGTGCCAGCAGTTACTCCTCAGGTCAGCCCCAGCATTTT.

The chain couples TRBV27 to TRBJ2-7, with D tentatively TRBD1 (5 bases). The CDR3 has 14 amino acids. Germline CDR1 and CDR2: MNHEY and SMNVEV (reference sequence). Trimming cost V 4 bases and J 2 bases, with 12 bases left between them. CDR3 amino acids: CASSSQRTTYEQYF. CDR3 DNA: TGTGCCAGCAGTTCGCAACGGACAACCTACGAGCAGTACTTC.

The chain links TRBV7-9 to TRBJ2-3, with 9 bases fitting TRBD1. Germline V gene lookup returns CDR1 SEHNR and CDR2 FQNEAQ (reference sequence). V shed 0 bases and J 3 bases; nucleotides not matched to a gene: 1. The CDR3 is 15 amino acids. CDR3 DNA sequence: TGTGCCAGCAGCTTAGCCGGACAGGGGACAGATACGCAGTATTTT. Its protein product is CASSLAGQGTDTQYF.

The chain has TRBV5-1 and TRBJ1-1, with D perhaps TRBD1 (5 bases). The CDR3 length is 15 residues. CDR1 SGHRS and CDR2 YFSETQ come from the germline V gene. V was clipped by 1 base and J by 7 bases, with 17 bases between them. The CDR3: CASSLMGQEGSEAFF. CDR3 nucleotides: TGCGCCAGCAGCTTGATGGGGCAGGAAGGCAGTGAAGCTTTCTTT. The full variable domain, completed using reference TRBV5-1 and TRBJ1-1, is KAGVTQTPRYLIKTRGQQVTLSCSPISGHRSVSWYQQTPGQGLQFLFEYFSETQRNKGNFPGRFSGRQFSNSRSEMNVSTLELGDSALYLCASSLMGQEGSEAFFGQGTRLTVV.

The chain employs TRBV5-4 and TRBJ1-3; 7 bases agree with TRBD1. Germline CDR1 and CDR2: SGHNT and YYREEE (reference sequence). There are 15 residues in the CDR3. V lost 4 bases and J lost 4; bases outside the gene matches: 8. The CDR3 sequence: CASSIGTVKGNTIYF. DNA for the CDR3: TGTGCCAGCAGCATCGGGACAGTAAAGGGAAACACCATATATTTT.

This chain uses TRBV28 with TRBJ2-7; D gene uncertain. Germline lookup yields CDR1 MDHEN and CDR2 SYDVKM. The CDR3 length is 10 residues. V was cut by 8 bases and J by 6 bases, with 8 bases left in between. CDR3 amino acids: CASPPLEQYF. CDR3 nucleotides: TGTGCCAGCCCGCCCCTCGAGCAGTACTTC.

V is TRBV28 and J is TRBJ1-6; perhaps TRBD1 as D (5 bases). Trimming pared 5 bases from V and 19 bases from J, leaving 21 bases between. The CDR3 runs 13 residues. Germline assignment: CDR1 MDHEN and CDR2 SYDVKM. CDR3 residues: CASSRSRTLTVHF. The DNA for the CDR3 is TGTGCCAGCAGTAGATCGAGGACATTAACGGTGCACTTT.